A single count supports the clone carrying this T cell receptor (beta chain). Only patients with CD8+CD57+ cell expansion on flow cytometry were chosen for sequencing. This sample is drawn from a study of CD8+CD57+ T cells in acquired aplastic anemia. The overall study: 3.2 ug was the average amount of DNA from sorted CD4+ and CD8+ cells.

Genomic DNA, the template, was used for profiling of the TCR beta VDJ and CDR3. Each CDR3 protein is one row after TCRdb ran MiXCR on the reads. Counted here are around 210,000 distinct CDR3 sequences, around three fifths occurring once; the ten biggest clones make up around 58%. V lost 6 bases and J lost 4; bases outside the gene matches: 10. The CDR3 loop spans 15 amino acids. CDR1 and CDR2 from the germline V gene are MGHDK and SYGVNS. Specimen: sorted CD4+, CD8+, or CD8+CD57+ T cells (not recorded which) from PBMCs. The genes are TRBV25-1 and TRBJ2-7; TRBD2 matches at 9 bases. The clonotype was recovered from a human donor with aplastic anemia. In DNA form, the CDR3 reads TGTGCCAGCAGCTCGCCGGGACTAGCAGAATACGAGCAGTACTTC. It yields the protein CASSSPGLAEYEQYF.